Presented here are 32 T cell receptor beta chains from one specimen sequenced in a study of T cells in Graves' hyperthyroidism and ophthalmopathy. RNA transcripts served as the template for amplifying TCR beta CDR3 regions. HTBI primers drove first-round RT-PCR of the TCR CDR3. Using its own MiXCR run on the multiplex PCR reads, TCRdb lists one record per CDR3 protein. The sample has about 360,000 distinct CDR3 sequences; less than 15% are singletons. Sequencing was done on a sample of blood. Every receptor here comes from a woman aged 18-29 years with Graves' hyperthyroidism.

This clonotype was observed at least ten times. J is TRBJ1-2 and V is TRBV7-2, with TRBD1 matching 7 bases. The CDR3 contains 14 residues. The V segment lost 3 bases and the J segment 6 bases; nucleotides outside the gene matches: 7. Germline V lookup: CDR1 SGHTA, CDR2 FQGNSA. The CDR3 bases are TGTGCCAGCAGCTTTATGTTTACAGGGGATGGCTACACCTTC. It is translated as CASSFMFTGDGYTF.

The J gene is TRBJ1-1, the V gene TRBV10-2, with no clear D. The V end lost 2 bases, the J end lost 0 bases, and 7 bases lay between the germline ends. The V gene's germline CDR1 is WSHSY and CDR2 SAAADI. The length of the CDR3 is 14 residues. This chain's CDR3 is CASSERAVNTEAFF. The CDR3 coding sequence is TGCGCCAGCAGTGAGCGGGCGGTGAACACTGAAGCTTTCTTT.

As to this clonotype: A much bigger clone sits one base away, suggesting this may be a read error. The chain combines TRBV12-3 or TRBV12-4 with TRBJ2-3; TRBD2 is a possible D gene (7 bases). There are 19 residues in the CDR3. The chain's CDR3 is CASSLAFGGRGYRSDTQCF. CDR3 DNA sequence: TGTGCCAGCAGTTTAGCATTTGGGGGGCGGGGGTATAGATCAGATACGCAGTGTTTT.

V is TRBV29-1 and J is TRBJ2-7, with TRBD1 matching 9 bases. This CDR3 comprises 14 residues. Germline V gene data show CDR1 as SQVTM and CDR2 as ANQGSEA. V lost 4 bases to trimming and J lost 4 bases; unmatched junction nucleotides: 8. CDR3 sequence: CSVGAGTGIYEQYF. The CDR3 nucleotides are TGCAGCGTTGGGGCCGGGACAGGGATATACGAGCAGTACTTC.

This chain joins TRBV20-1 and TRBJ1-6; possible D gene TRBD1, 6 bases. V lost 3 bases, J lost 5 bases, and 14 bases lay in between. Germline V lookup: CDR1 DFQATT, CDR2 SNEGSKA (reference sequence). The CDR3 is made up of 15 amino acids. CDR3 in amino acids: CSASLPDRNNSPLHF. The CDR3 bases are TGCAGTGCTAGCCTCCCCGACAGGAATAATTCACCCCTCCACTTT.

The chain recombines TRBV28 with TRBJ2-7, with TRBD1 matching 10 bases. The V and J ends lost 5 bases and 6 bases, in that order; junction bases with no gene match: 10. The CDR3 is made up of 15 amino acids. Germline CDR1 MDHEN, CDR2 SYDVKM. CDR3 DNA: TGTGCCAGCAGTCCGGCCCCTAGGACAGGGGGCGAGCAGTACTTC. It translates to CASSPAPRTGGEQYF. The variable domain in full, completed from reference TRBV28 and TRBJ2-7, reads DVKVTQSSRYLVKRTGEKVFLECVQDMDHENMFWYRQDPGLGLRLIYFSYDVKMKEKGDIPEGYSVSREKKERFSLILESASTNQTSMYLCASSPAPRTGGEQYFGPGTRLTVT.

The chain carries TRBV18 and TRBJ2-5; D unclear. This CDR3 comprises 13 residues. V gave up 4 bases and J gave up 5 bases, with 11 bases separating them. Germline V gene sequence: CDR1 KGHSH, CDR2 LQKENI. CDR3 DNA sequence: TGTGCCAGCTCACAAACGCAAGCGGAGACCCAGTACTTC. It translates to CASSQTQAETQYF.

The table lists this clonotype with a few counts. This may come from a read error, since a much larger clone is one base off. J is TRBJ1-2 and V is TRBV12-3 or TRBV12-4; 7 nucleotides agree with TRBD1. The CDR3 covers 14 residues. CDR3: CASRTAGQHYGHTF. In nucleotides, the CDR3 is TGTGCCAGCAGGACGGCGGGACAGCACTATGGCCACACCTTC.

This chain joins TRBV7-4 and TRBJ2-5; D might be TRBD1 (6 bases). V was pared by 5 bases and J by 1 base, with 17 bases between. The germline V gene encodes CDR1 SGHVT and CDR2 SQSDAQ. This CDR3 spans 16 amino acids. CDR3 in amino acids: CASSKSGASLQETQYF. CDR3 nucleotide sequence: TGTGCCAGCAGCAAGTCAGGGGCATCTCTCCAAGAGACCCAGTACTTC.

The table lists this clonotype with many counts. The rearrangement uses TRBV11-2 and TRBJ1-1; no definite D call. Trimming stripped 0 bases from V and 1 base from J, with 6 bases between. The CDR3 has 14 amino acids. Germline assignment: CDR1 SGHAT and CDR2 FQNNGV. This chain's CDR3 is CASSLDLANTEAFF. Written as DNA, the CDR3 is TGTGCCAGCAGCTTAGATTTAGCGAACACTGAAGCTTTCTTT.

V usage is TRBV20-1 and J usage is TRBJ2-7; 9 bases agree with TRBD1. The CDR3 is 12 residues long. Germline values: CDR1 DFQATT, CDR2 SNEGSKA (reference sequence). CDR3 sequence reads: CSSQGAVYEQYF. CDR3 in DNA: TGCAGCTCACAGGGGGCGGTGTACGAGCAGTACTTC.

This clonotype was seen repeatedly, ten times or more. The chain joins TRBV12-3 or TRBV12-4 to TRBJ2-4; 8 bases are a match to TRBD2. Losses at the gene ends were 6 bases for V and 1 base for J; bases not matched to a gene: 8. This CDR3 spans 16 amino acids. The CDR3 region is CASSRRASGAKNIQYF. DNA of the CDR3: TGTGCCAGCAGCCGTAGGGCTAGCGGGGCCAAAAACATTCAGTACTTC.

This clonotype was recorded many times. This sequence joins TRBV7-8 and TRBJ1-2, with 11 bases lining up with TRBD1. The V and J ends lost 1 base and 8 bases, in that order; junction bases with no gene match: 6. Germline CDR1 is SGHVS and CDR2 is FQNEAQ. The CDR3 runs to 15 residues. As DNA, the CDR3 is TGTGCCAGCAGCTTAGGCCAGGGACAGGGGGGCGGCTACACCTTC. As protein: CASSLGQGQGGGYTF. The entire variable domain, with the rest obtained from reference TRBV7-8 and TRBJ1-2, is as follows: GAGVSQSPRYKVAKRGQDVALRCDPISGHVSLFWYQQALGQGPEFLTYFQNEAQLDKSGLPSDRFFAERPEGSVSTLKIQRTQQEDSAVYLCASSLGQGQGGGYTFGSGTRLTVV.

There are many counts of this clonotype. The V gene is TRBV7-6, the J gene TRBJ2-3; D may be TRBD2 (6 bases). Germline-derived CDR1 and CDR2 are SGHVS and FNYEAQ. Deletions cut 5 bases from V and 0 bases from J, with 21 bases between. This CDR3 is built from 18 residues. As DNA, the CDR3 is TGTGCCAGCAGCACCGTAGGTTCCGGGACTTTTAGCACAGATACGCAGTATTTT. It codes for CASSTVGSGTFSTDTQYF.

The chain is built from TRBV5-1 and TRBJ1-2, with D possibly being TRBD1 (6 bases). The CDR3 runs 13 residues. The V end was cut by 2 bases, the J end by 6 bases, with 11 bases between. Germline CDR1 SGHRS, CDR2 YFSETQ. The CDR3 protein is CASSFWTEDGYTF. CDR3 bases: TGCGCCAGCAGCTTCTGGACAGAAGATGGCTACACCTTC. Full variable domain (missing parts from reference TRBV5-1 and TRBJ1-2): KAGVTQTPRYLIKTRGQQVTLSCSPISGHRSVSWYQQTPGQGLQFLFEYFSETQRNKGNFPGRFSGRQFSNSRSEMNVSTLELGDSALYLCASSFWTEDGYTFGSGTRLTVV.

J is TRBJ2-7 and V is TRBV4-2; 10 nucleotides match TRBD1. J gave up 4 bases and V 0 bases, and 6 bases lay outside the gene matches. The CDR3 length is 16 residues. CDR1 is LGHNA and CDR2 is YNFKEQ in the germline V gene. This chain's CDR3 is CASSQDMGDRGYEQYF. CDR3 in DNA: TGTGCCAGCAGCCAAGATATGGGGGACAGGGGTTACGAGCAGTACTTC.

Ten or more counts support this clonotype. The V gene is TRBV28, the J gene TRBJ2-2; D gene unclear. CDR3 size: 12 residues. Looked up from germline, CDR1 is MDHEN and CDR2 is SYDVKM. Trimming left V 7 bases short and J 6 bases short, with 9 bases between. The CDR3 DNA reads as TGTGCCAGCACCGGCGACTCCGGGGAGCTGTTTTTT. Its translation is CASTGDSGELFF. The variable domain in full, completed from reference TRBV28 and TRBJ2-2, reads DVKVTQSSRYLVKRTGEKVFLECVQDMDHENMFWYRQDPGLGLRLIYFSYDVKMKEKGDIPEGYSVSREKKERFSLILESASTNQTSMYLCASTGDSGELFFGEGSRLTVL.

There are a few counts of this clonotype. This chain connects TRBV7-9 to TRBJ2-2; D remains ambiguous. Germline V gene data show CDR1 as SEHNR and CDR2 as FQNEAQ (reference sequence). CDR3 length: 14 amino acids. The germline V and J ends were trimmed by 1 base and 3 bases, with 6 bases remaining between them. CDR3 sequence: CASSLEQHTGELFF. The CDR3 DNA sequence: TGTGCCAGCAGCTTAGAACAGCACACCGGGGAGCTGTTTTTT.

The CDR3 DNA follows: TGTGCCAGCAGGTCCAAAGGGGAGCAGTACTTC. Its translation: CASRSKGEQYF. This chain joins TRBV11-2 and TRBJ2-7; no clear D gene. The CDR3 extends over 11 amino acids. The V and J ends lost 6 bases and 7 bases respectively, with 10 bases between them. The germline CDR1 and CDR2 sequences are SGHAT and FQNNGV.

This clonotype was recorded many times. The chain recombines TRBV5-1 with TRBJ1-2; the match to TRBD1 covers 9 bases. The CDR3 is 16 amino acids. Trimming removed 0 bases from V and 7 bases from J; junction bases left unmatched: 10. The germline CDR1 and CDR2 sequences are SGHRS and YFSETQ. The DNA for the CDR3 is TGCGCCAGCAGCTTGGAAGGGACAGGGCTTGATCGTGGCTACACCTTC. Its protein product is CASSLEGTGLDRGYTF.

Only a few counts were recorded for this clonotype. The V call is TRBV4-3, the J call TRBJ1-2; 11 positions agree with TRBD1. V dropped 1 base and J dropped 1; count of bases not matched to a gene: 2. The length of the CDR3 is 16 residues. CDR1 LGHNA and CDR2 YSLEER come from the germline V gene. In DNA, the CDR3 is TGCGCCAGCAGCCAAGGGACAGGGGGCCGTAACTATGGCTACACCTTC. This encodes CASSQGTGGRNYGYTF.

The J gene is TRBJ1-2, the V gene TRBV28; D ambiguous. The CDR3 consists of 11 residues. Germline lookup yields CDR1 MDHEN and CDR2 SYDVKM. The V end was cut by 5 bases, the J end by 6 bases, with 7 bases between. The CDR3 protein is CASSAANGYTF. The DNA for the CDR3 is TGTGCCAGCAGTGCGGCCAATGGCTACACCTTC.

This clonotype has just one count. An end of the junction does not agree with germline; a read error may underlie this. This chain links TRBV3-1 with TRBJ2-3; D tentatively reads TRBD1 or TRBD2 (5 bases each). From germline, CDR1 is LGHDT and CDR2 YNNKEL (reference sequence). There are 17 residues in the CDR3. The CDR3 sequence is CASSQDMWGSETDTRYF. In nucleotides, the CDR3 is TGTGCCAGCAGCCAAGATATGTGGGGGTCGGAAACAGATACGCGGTATTTT.

This chain links TRBV7-8 with TRBJ2-7; the match to TRBD2 covers 7 bases. The CDR3 is 14 amino acids. The J segment lost 0 bases and the V segment lost 8 bases, leaving 7 bases of the junction unmatched. The germline V gene has CDR1 SGHVS and CDR2 FQNEAQ. CDR3 loop: CASGGGESSYEQYF. The CDR3 DNA reads as TGTGCCAGCGGGGGGGGGGAGAGCTCCTACGAGCAGTACTTC.

The V call is TRBV9, the J call TRBJ2-1, with D perhaps being TRBD1 or TRBD2 (5 bases each). The CDR3 has 15 residues. V gave up 3 bases and J gave up 0 bases, with 10 bases separating them. CDR1 is SGDLS and CDR2 is YYNGEE in the germline V gene. CDR3 residues: CASSGGVSSYNEQFF. As DNA, the CDR3 is TGTGCCAGCAGCGGAGGGGTTAGCTCCTACAATGAGCAGTTCTTC.

This clonotype was seen at least ten times. This chain uses TRBV18 with TRBJ1-1; no clear D. Trimming left V 1 base short and J 11 bases short, with 20 bases between. Germline lookup yields CDR1 KGHSH and CDR2 LQKENI. CDR3 length: 15 residues. The CDR3 sequence: CASSPLDIETPEAFF. Written as DNA, the CDR3 is TGTGCCAGCTCACCACTGGATATTGAGACCCCGGAGGCTTTCTTT.

The V call is TRBV27, the J call TRBJ1-6; the D gene is possibly TRBD1 (5 bases). Germline assignment: CDR1 MNHEY and CDR2 SMNVEV (reference sequence). Trimming took off 5 bases at V and 4 bases at J, with 12 bases between the two ends. This CDR3 contains 15 residues. The CDR3 region has the DNA TGTGCCAGCAGTATCGAAGGGGTTTATAATTCACCCCTCCACTTT. The encoded protein is CASSIEGVYNSPLHF.

This clonotype was seen at least ten times. V usage is TRBV5-6 and J usage is TRBJ1-1; no clear D gene. V shed 0 bases and J shed 8 bases, with 11 bases lying between them. The length of the CDR3 is 13 residues. The germline V gene encodes CDR1 SGHDT and CDR2 YYEEEE. In nucleotides, the CDR3 is TGTGCCAGCAGCTTGGCGGTGGGCGGAGAAGCTTTCTTT. Encoded protein: CASSLAVGGEAFF.

There are many counts of this clonotype. V is TRBV6-2 or TRBV6-3 and J is TRBJ2-7, with unresolved D. The V end was cut by 10 bases, the J end by 2 bases, with 21 bases between. Looked up from germline, CDR1 is MNHEY and CDR2 is SVGEGT. The CDR3 sequence is 15 residues long. The CDR3 here is CATDDPKRPTYEQYF. CDR3 DNA: TGTGCCACCGACGACCCTAAGAGGCCAACCTACGAGCAGTACTTC.

This clonotype was seen many times. V gene TRBV27 combines with J gene TRBJ1-3; no definite D call. Deletions cut 0 bases from V and 4 bases from J, with 10 bases between. CDR3 length: 15 amino acids. The germline V gene has CDR1 MNHEY and CDR2 SMNVEV (reference sequence). The CDR3 spells CASSLSANGGNTIYF. DNA of the CDR3: TGTGCCAGCAGTTTATCGGCAAACGGGGGAAACACCATATATTTT.

This clonotype occurred a few times. This clone may be a read error of a much larger clone one base away. The chain recombines TRBV6-4 with TRBJ1-6; no firm D call. The V and J ends lost 3 bases and 5 bases respectively, with 8 bases between them. The CDR3 length is 14 residues. Germline assignment: CDR1 MRHNA and CDR2 SNTAGT. CDR3 coding DNA: TGTGCCAGCAGTGAGGCAGTCGATAATTCACCCCTCCACTTT. Amino acids: CASSEAVDNSPLHF.

The chain is built from TRBV5-1 and TRBJ2-2; TRBD2 agrees at 12 bases. CDR3 length equals 18 residues. The junction had 12 bases not matched to a gene; V was cut back by 2 bases and J by 7 bases. CDR1 SGHRS and CDR2 YFSETQ come from the germline V gene. The CDR3 DNA follows: TGCGCCAGCAGCTTATTGTTCGGACTAGCGGGGAGAGGCGGGGAGCTGTTTTTT. Protein: CASSLLFGLAGRGGELFF.